Following are 13 T cell receptor beta chains from one sample sequenced in a study of T cells in Graves' hyperthyroidism and ophthalmopathy. The source material, RNA transcripts, was used to amplify TCR beta CDR3 regions. When the TCR CDR3 underwent first-round RT-PCR, the HTBI primer set was used. One entry per CDR3 protein, called by TCRdb with MiXCR from the multiplex PCR reads. The sample records around 760,000 distinct CDR3 sequences, roughly a third being singletons. The sample comprised blood. These receptors all come from a woman between 40 and 50 years old with Graves' hyperthyroidism.

This clonotype came up a few times. This chain uses TRBV24-1 with TRBJ2-7, with TRBD1 identical over 8 bases. The J call may not be correct, given that the DNA end is closer to TRBJ2-1. The CDR3 runs to 12 residues. Germline V gives CDR1 KGHDR, CDR2 SFDVKD. CDR3 protein: CATRGTGNEQFF. CDR3 nucleotide sequence: TGTGCCACCCGAGGGACAGGCAATGAGCAGTTCTTC.

The table lists this clonotype with many counts. This chain connects TRBV10-3 to TRBJ1-5; D unresolved. Looked up from germline, CDR1 is ENHRY and CDR2 is SYGVKD. The CDR3 totals 14 residues. V was trimmed by 6 bases and J by 5 bases, leaving 14 bases between them. DNA of the CDR3: TGTGCCATCAGGGACCATGTCGGAGATCAGCCCCAGCATTTT. Translated, it gives CAIRDHVGDQPQHF.

The genes are TRBV14 and TRBJ1-1; D unclear. V gave up 8 bases and J gave up 7 bases, with 17 bases separating them. CDR3 length: 13 residues. From germline, CDR1 is SGHDN and CDR2 FVKESK. This chain's CDR3 is CASSPSFSGEAFF. CDR3 coding DNA: TGTGCCAGCTCACCAAGTTTTTCCGGTGAAGCTTTCTTT.

The sample holds many counts of this clonotype. V gene TRBV6-1 combines with J gene TRBJ2-7; D may be TRBD1 (5 bases). With 5 bases removed from V and 3 bases from J, the gap between germline ends came to 11 bases. The CDR3 has 13 amino acids. Germline assignment: CDR1 MNHNS and CDR2 SASEGT. This CDR3 reads CASSITGFYEQYF. CDR3 sequence (DNA): TGTGCCAGCAGTATAACAGGATTCTACGAGCAGTACTTC.

Ten or more counts support this clonotype. The chain couples TRBV9 to TRBJ1-6; no clear D gene. CDR1 is SGDLS and CDR2 is YYNGEE in the germline V gene. This CDR3 is 17 amino acids long. V was trimmed by 2 bases and J by 7 bases, leaving 19 bases between them. CDR3 nucleotide sequence: TGTGCCAGCAGCGTTGACGGACCCGTAGAAGGAAATTCACCCCTCCACTTT. Translated: CASSVDGPVEGNSPLHF.

The V and J genes are TRBV24-1 and TRBJ2-5; D not resolved. CDR1 KGHDR and CDR2 SFDVKD come from the germline V gene. With 11 bases removed from V and 4 bases from J, the gap between germline ends came to 16 bases. The CDR3 extends over 13 amino acids. The CDR3 nucleotides are TGTGCCAGCTCACCACCATTTTTAGAGACCCAGTACTTC. This translates into CASSPPFLETQYF.

This clonotype was seen only a few times. V usage is TRBV7-2 and J usage is TRBJ1-1; TRBD1 aligns across 8 bases. This CDR3 is built from 16 residues. J was trimmed by 5 bases and V by 6 bases; bases with no gene match: 14. The germline gives CDR1 SGHTA, CDR2 FQGNSA. In nucleotides, the CDR3 is TGTGCCAGCAGGTTTTCCTTGGACAGGGTGAGAACTGAAGCTTTCTTT. Protein: CASRFSLDRVRTEAFF.

At least ten counts were recorded for this clonotype. V and J are TRBV7-9 and TRBJ2-2; 7 bases are shared with TRBD2. CDR3 length: 13 amino acids. Trimming cost V 4 bases and J 12 bases; bases outside gene matches: 8. Germline CDR1 SEHNR, CDR2 FQNEAQ (reference sequence). CDR3 protein: CASSSPMGGKLFF. CDR3 DNA sequence: TGTGCCAGCAGCTCGCCTATGGGAGGGAAGCTGTTTTTT.

This clonotype came up once. The CDR3 DNA reads TGTGCCAGCAGCTACAGGACAGGGCGCGAGCAGTTCTTC. Translation: CASSYRTGREQFF. The chain combines TRBV7-6 with TRBJ2-1, with 8 bases fitting TRBD1. The ends lost 4 bases at V and 10 bases at J; junction bases unmatched: 6. The CDR3 length is 13 residues. Germline lookup yields CDR1 SGHVS and CDR2 FNYEAQ.

This clonotype has only one observation. The V call is TRBV19, the J call TRBJ2-7; 8 positions match TRBD1. Germline values: CDR1 LNHDA, CDR2 SQIVND (reference sequence). V shed 6 bases and J 6 bases; nucleotides not matched to a gene: 7. The CDR3 has 13 residues. The CDR3 loop reads CASSSDRAAEQYF. The CDR3 DNA is TGTGCCAGTAGCTCGGACAGGGCAGCCGAGCAGTACTTC.

This clonotype appeared many times. This chain connects TRBV7-6 to TRBJ1-5; TRBD1 might be the D (5 bases). Germline assignment: CDR1 SGHVS and CDR2 FNYEAQ. The CDR3 consists of 16 residues. Trimming stripped 0 bases from V and 3 bases from J, with 12 bases between. CDR3 coding DNA: TGTGCCAGCAGCTTAGCGCCGTGGGGACCCAATCAGCCCCAGCATTTT. Protein: CASSLAPWGPNQPQHF.

The table lists this clonotype with a few counts. This sequence joins TRBV6-6 and TRBJ1-4; D gene ambiguous. The V end lost 6 bases, the J end lost 5 bases, and 19 bases lay between the germline ends. The CDR3 is 16 amino acids. Germline CDR1 reads MNHNY; CDR2 reads SVGAGI (reference sequence). CDR3 amino acids: CASSPTRPATNEKLFF. CDR3 bases: TGTGCCAGCAGCCCCACCAGACCAGCGACCAATGAAAAACTGTTTTTT.

As concerns this clonotype: The CDR3 end shows no conserved phenylalanine or tryptophan, and so a read error is likely. This sequence joins TRBV24-1 and TRBJ1-2; perhaps TRBD1 as D (6 bases). Germline values: CDR1 KGHDR, CDR2 SFDVKD. The V end was cut by 5 bases, the J end by 9 bases, with 12 bases between. The CDR3 runs to 12 residues. The CDR3 here is CATSAETGSYTL. CDR3 in DNA: TGTGCCACCAGTGCGGAGACAGGAAGCTACACCCTC.